The clone carrying this T cell receptor (beta chain) was counted a single time. This record belongs to a study of beta chain features in type 1 diabetes. Donors underwent one heparinised blood draw, around 100 mL on average. V was trimmed by 7 bases and J by 3 bases, leaving 13 bases between them. Per the germline V gene, CDR1 is MNHNY and CDR2 is SVGAGI (reference sequence). This CDR3 has 13 residues. Expressed TCRB transcripts were sequenced after all isolated RNA was converted to cDNA. Average reads for naive, central memory and regulatory T cell samples were around 4 million. The protocol was immunoSEQ multiplex PCR, while the TCRdb copy is restricted to in-frame clones and leaves out a portion. The sample has 250,000 or so clones; around 26% are singletons.

The chain carries TRBV6-6 and TRBJ2-7; perhaps TRBD2 as D (6 bases). Sequencing used central memory CD4+ T cells from blood. The TCR sequence derives from a man in his thirties or forties in good health. The CDR3 bases are TGTGCCAGCATTGACCAGGGAGGCTACGAGCAGTACTTC. It yields the protein CASIDQGGYEQYF.